The 7 T cell receptor beta chains reported below all come from one sample, sequenced in a study of PD-1 blockade in classical Hodgkin lymphoma. Produced via immunoSEQ multiplex PCR; TCRdb's table is partial and in-frame only. The repertoire consists of about 27,000 clones, with roughly 80% occurring once and the leading ten covering over 2%. Every patient was affected by relapse after autologous stem cell transplantation, while exposure to brentuximab vedotin was not uniform. The study purified CD4+ T cells from thawed PBMCs using magnetic negative selection. This sample comprised CD4+ T cells from blood, obtained at baseline. All receptors derive from a human donor with classical Hodgkin lymphoma.

The CDR3 sequence is CASSSLRGPYYGYTF. DNA of the CDR3: TGTGCCAGCAGCTCTTTAAGGGGGCCCTACTATGGCTACACCTTC. This chain uses TRBV11-2 with TRBJ1-2; 7 bases are shared with TRBD1. V trimming: 4 bases; J trimming: 3 bases; junction bases outside the gene matches: 8. The CDR3 consists of 15 residues. Germline V gene lookup returns CDR1 SGHAT and CDR2 FQNNGV.

There are a few counts of this clone. The genes are TRBV25-1 and TRBJ2-5; D unclear. V was clipped by 6 bases and J by 2 bases, with 7 bases between them. The CDR3 is 12 amino acids. Germline V gene sequence: CDR1 MGHDK, CDR2 SYGVNS. The CDR3 region is CASRGQQETQYF. CDR3 bases: TGTGCCAGCAGAGGGCAACAAGAGACCCAGTACTTC.

The chain uses TRBV11-2 and TRBJ2-1, with 8 nucleotides matching TRBD2. This CDR3 region has 15 residues. Germline loops: CDR1 SGHAT, CDR2 FQNNGV. V lost 0 bases and J lost 5; bases outside the gene matches: 3. The CDR3 DNA follows: TGTGCCAGCAGCTTAGAAGGGACTAGTGACAATGAGCAGTTCTTC. Translated: CASSLEGTSDNEQFF.

The CDR3 spells CSVGNGRGNTGELFF. CDR3 nucleotides: TGCAGCGTTGGTAATGGCAGGGGAAACACCGGGGAGCTGTTTTTT. The chain carries TRBV29-1 and TRBJ2-2; perhaps TRBD1 as D (6 bases). Germline V gives CDR1 SQVTM, CDR2 ANQGSEA. V was shortened by 4 bases and J by 2 bases, with 14 bases between the two germline ends. The CDR3 spans 15 residues.

This chain links TRBV9 with TRBJ2-2, with D uncertain. Trimming stripped 0 bases from V and 6 bases from J, with 6 bases between. The CDR3 has 13 residues. Germline V gene lookup returns CDR1 SGDLS and CDR2 YYNGEE. The CDR3 region is CASSVVFPGELFF. As DNA, the CDR3 is TGTGCCAGCAGCGTAGTGTTCCCCGGGGAGCTGTTTTTT.

This chain links TRBV23-1 with TRBJ1-1; D remains ambiguous. TRBV23-1 is placed among ORFs of uncertain function. With 0 bases removed from V and 5 bases from J, the gap between germline ends came to 22 bases. This CDR3 contains 18 residues. CDR3 nucleotide sequence: TGCGCCAGCAGTCAATCGGGAACCCGCCCGGCGGGAAGGACTGAAGCTTTCTTT. Translated, it gives CASSQSGTRPAGRTEAFF.

In its sample, this clone was seen a few times. The chain has TRBV19 and TRBJ1-6; the match to TRBD1 covers 10 bases. CDR1 LNHDA and CDR2 SQIVND come from the germline V gene (reference sequence). The CDR3 runs 16 residues. V dropped 7 bases and J dropped 3; count of bases not matched to a gene: 6. CDR3 coding DNA: TGTGCCAGTAACAAGGGGACAGGGGTCTATAATTCACCCCTCCACTTT. As protein: CASNKGTGVYNSPLHF.